Presented here are 3 T cell receptor beta chains from one specimen sequenced in a study of Graves' ophthalmopathy and Graves' hyperthyroidism. Researchers took RNA transcripts and amplified TCR beta CDR3 regions from them. The library came from an HTBI-primed first-round RT-PCR and a second-round multiplex PCR. TCRdb recomputed calls from the multiplex PCR reads with MiXCR, one row per CDR3 protein. In the table there are around 600,000 distinct CDR3 sequences, about 41% of which are singletons. The specimen sequenced was peripheral blood. The receptors stem from an adult man with Graves' ophthalmopathy.

At least ten counts were recorded for this clonotype. The chain joins TRBV20-1 to TRBJ2-5; D is uncertain. The CDR3 length is 15 residues. Trimming left V 0 bases short and J 5 bases short, with 16 bases between. CDR1 is DFQATT and CDR2 is SNEGSKA in the germline V gene (reference sequence). The CDR3 is CSARDQEGLMETQYF. The CDR3 DNA reads as TGCAGTGCTAGAGATCAGGAAGGGCTGATGGAGACCCAGTACTTC.

Many counts were recorded for this clonotype. This chain uses TRBV20-1 with TRBJ1-1; 8 bases are shared with TRBD1. The CDR3 has 14 amino acids. The germline V gene encodes CDR1 DFQATT and CDR2 SNEGSKA (reference sequence). Trimming took 5 bases from V and 3 from J; bases not matched to a gene: 8. As DNA, the CDR3 is TGCAGTGCTTCTCTTCAGGGGGCGGACACTGAAGCTTTCTTT. Translation gives CSASLQGADTEAFF.

This clonotype was counted many times. A read error may account for a junction end that differs from germline. The chain carries TRBV25-1 and TRBJ1-2; 7 bases line up with TRBD1. Germline lookup yields CDR1 MGHDK and CDR2 SYGVNS. The CDR3 totals 12 residues. This CDR3 is CASGDRERGYTF. The CDR3 coding sequence is TGTGCCAGCGGTGACAGGGAACGGGGCTACACCTTC.